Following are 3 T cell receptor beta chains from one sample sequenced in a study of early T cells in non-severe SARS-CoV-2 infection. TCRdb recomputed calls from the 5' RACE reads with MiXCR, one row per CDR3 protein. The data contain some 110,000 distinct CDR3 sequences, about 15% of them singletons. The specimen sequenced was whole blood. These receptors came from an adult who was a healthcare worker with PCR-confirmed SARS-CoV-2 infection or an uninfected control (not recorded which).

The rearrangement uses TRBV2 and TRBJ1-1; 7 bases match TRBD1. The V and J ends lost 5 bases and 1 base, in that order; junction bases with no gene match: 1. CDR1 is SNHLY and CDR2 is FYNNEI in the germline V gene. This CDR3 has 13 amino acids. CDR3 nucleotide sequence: TGTGCCAGCAGTCAGGGGGAGAACACTGAAGCTTTCTTT. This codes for CASSQGENTEAFF.

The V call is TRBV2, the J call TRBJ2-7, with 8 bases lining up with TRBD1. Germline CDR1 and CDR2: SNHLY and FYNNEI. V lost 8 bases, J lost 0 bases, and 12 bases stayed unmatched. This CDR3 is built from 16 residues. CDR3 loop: CASAGTGSLPSYEQYF. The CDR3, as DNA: TGTGCCAGCGCCGGGACAGGCTCCTTGCCCTCCTACGAGCAGTACTTC.

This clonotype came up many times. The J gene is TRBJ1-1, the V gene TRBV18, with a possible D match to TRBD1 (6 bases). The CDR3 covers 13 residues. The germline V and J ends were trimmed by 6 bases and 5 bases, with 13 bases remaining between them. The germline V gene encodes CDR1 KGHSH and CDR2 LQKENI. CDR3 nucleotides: TGTGCCAGCTCGCCCAGGGGAGGGACTGAAGCTTTCTTT. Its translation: CASSPRGGTEAFF.